This T cell receptor (beta chain) was captured by sequencing in a study of response to subunit inactivated influenza vaccine. Whole-study results and caveats: Researchers suggested that each seasonal influenza vaccination recruits few new T cells.

This clonotype has just a few counts. Antigen: not known. Trimming removed 6 bases at V and 5 bases at J, with 10 bases between. The CDR3 loop spans 12 amino acids. The germline gives CDR1 KGHSH, CDR2 LQKENI. TCRdb reprocessed the RT-PCR reads via MiXCR and lists one record per CDR3 protein. The sample carries roughly 650,000 distinct CDR3 sequences, approximately 15% recorded once. The TCR originated in a man aged 45 to 65 who received an inactivated influenza vaccine. This sample comprised PBMCs from blood, obtained approximately 15 days before vaccination. The V call is TRBV18, the J call TRBJ2-5; D call uncertain. CDR3 region: CASSSNLETQYF. CDR3 sequence (DNA): TGTGCCAGCTCCTCCAACTTGGAGACCCAGTACTTC.